These 21 T cell receptor beta chains were all obtained from the same sample, sequenced in a study of blood T cells in healthy people across ages. PCR was performed a second time for roughly 7 to 11 cycles using a sample-barcoded 5' primer and a J-beta primer mix. In TCRdb, the 5' RACE reads were re-called with MiXCR into one record per CDR3 protein. Of about 900,000 distinct CDR3 sequences listed, around 46% are singletons. The specimen sequenced was blood. The receptor set was obtained from a man aged 25 to 40 in good health.

The chain uses TRBV28 and TRBJ2-3; TRBD2 might be the D (5 bases). The CDR3 has 15 amino acids. Germline CDR1 is MDHEN and CDR2 is SYDVKM. Trimming took 2 bases from V and 2 from J, leaving 11 bases between them. The CDR3 DNA sequence: TGTGCCAGCAGTTTAAAGGGAGCGGACACAGATACGCAGTATTTT. It encodes CASSLKGADTDTQYF.

J is TRBJ2-5 and V is TRBV20-1; maybe TRBD1 (6 bases). The V gene's germline CDR1 is DFQATT and CDR2 SNEGSKA (reference sequence). There are 16 residues in the CDR3. V was cut by 4 bases and J by 3 bases, with 21 bases left in between. The CDR3 sequence: CSANSHRGGSKETQYF. CDR3 sequence (DNA): TGCAGTGCTAACTCGCACAGAGGGGGAAGTAAAGAGACCCAGTACTTC.

The sample holds a few counts of this clonotype. The V gene is TRBV24-1, the J gene TRBJ1-1, with a tentative D call TRBD1 (5 bases). This CDR3 is 13 amino acids long. Germline CDR1 KGHDR, CDR2 SFDVKD. V dropped 9 bases and J dropped 3 bases, with 13 bases sitting between them. CDR3: CATQFRADTEAFF. In DNA, the CDR3 is TGTGCCACCCAATTCAGGGCTGACACTGAAGCTTTCTTT.

In the case of this clonotype: One end of the junction varies from germline; a read error may be responsible. The CDR3 nucleotides read TGTACCAGCAGTGGGAGACAGGGGTATAATTCACCCCTCCACTTT. Translated, it gives CTSSGRQGYNSPLHF. This chain joins TRBV2 and TRBJ1-6; 8 bases are a match to TRBD1. The CDR3 sequence is 15 residues long. Looked up from germline, CDR1 is SNHLY and CDR2 is FYNNEI. Using reference TRBV2 and TRBJ1-6 for the parts outside the CDR3, the full variable domain is EPEVTQTPSHQVTQMGQEVILRCVPISNHLYFYWYRQILGQKVEFLVSFYNNEISEKSEIFDDQFSVERPDGSNFTLKIRSTKLEDSAMYFCTSSGRQGYNSPLHFGNGTRLTVT.

The chain employs TRBV6-4 and TRBJ2-1; TRBD2 is a possible D gene (5 bases). The CDR3 length is 15 residues. In germline, CDR1 is MRHNA, CDR2 SNTAGT. Trimming took off 0 bases at V and 2 bases at J, with 8 bases between the two ends. CDR3 residues: CASSDSREPYNEQFF. In DNA, the CDR3 is TGTGCCAGCAGTGACTCGAGGGAACCCTACAATGAGCAGTTCTTC.

This clonotype has just a few counts. The junction differs from germline at one of its ends, possibly a read error. The chain employs TRBV7-7 and TRBJ2-3, with TRBD2 matching 8 bases. The CDR3 is made up of 15 amino acids. Germline V gene sequence: CDR1 SSHAT, CDR2 FNYEAQ (reference sequence). The CDR3 DNA sequence: TGTGCTAGCAGCCCCACCGGGGGGGTGGCAGATACGCAGTATTTT. Translating it yields CASSPTGGVADTQYF.

Turning to this clonotype: The junction and the germline gene differ at one end; a read error may be behind it. The genes are TRBV7-3 and TRBJ2-7; 9 nucleotides agree with TRBD1. Germline-derived CDR1 and CDR2 are SGHTA and FQGTGA. The CDR3 spans 15 residues. The CDR3 reads CASSVTGGSSYEQYF. DNA for the CDR3: TGTGCCAGCAGCGTAACAGGGGGCAGCTCCTACGAGCAGTACTTC.

The chain links TRBV9 to TRBJ2-7, with a weak D call TRBD1 (6 bases). With 3 bases removed from V and 2 bases from J, the gap between germline ends came to 15 bases. The length of the CDR3 is 15 residues. Germline loops: CDR1 SGDLS, CDR2 YYNGEE. The CDR3 DNA follows: TGTGCCAGCAGCGGGACCCTGGACAGTCCCTACGAGCAGTACTTC. This encodes CASSGTLDSPYEQYF. Using reference TRBV9 and TRBJ2-7 for the parts outside the CDR3, the full variable domain is DSGVTQTPKHLITATGQRVTLRCSPRSGDLSVYWYQQSLDQGLQFLIQYYNGEERAKGNILERFSAQQFPDLHSELNLSSLELGDSALYFCASSGTLDSPYEQYFGPGTRLTVT.

The V and J genes are TRBV13 and TRBJ1-4, with 9 bases that match TRBD1. The germline V gene encodes CDR1 PRHDT and CDR2 FYEKMQ (reference sequence). Unmatched junction bases numbered 6, after V lost 5 bases and J lost 8 bases. This CDR3 spans 14 amino acids. Here the CDR3 DNA reads TGTGCCAGCAGCATCCGGGACAGGGTGGAAAAACTGTTTTTT. This translates into CASSIRDRVEKLFF.

The chain joins TRBV28 to TRBJ1-4; D remains ambiguous. The CDR3 extends over 15 amino acids. Germline CDR1 is MDHEN and CDR2 is SYDVKM. Trimming left V 5 bases short and J 1 base short, with 11 bases between. This CDR3 is CASSPPRGTNEKLFF. For the CDR3, the DNA is TGTGCCAGCAGTCCCCCCCGGGGAACTAATGAAAAACTGTTTTTT.

The chain has TRBV5-1 and TRBJ2-4; 8 nucleotides match TRBD1. The J call may be wrong; the DNA end is better matched by TRBJ2-7. Germline CDR1 SGHRS, CDR2 YFSETQ. This CDR3 has 12 residues. The CDR3 nucleotides are TGCGCCAGCAGCACAGGGGGAATCGAGCAGTACTTC. Its protein is CASSTGGIEQYF.

There are a few counts of this clonotype. This sequence joins TRBV5-1 and TRBJ2-7, with a tentative D call TRBD1 (6 bases). The CDR3 loop spans 15 amino acids. The ends were cut back, 4 bases at V and 2 bases at J, with 16 bases in the middle. The germline V gene encodes CDR1 SGHRS and CDR2 YFSETQ. Written as DNA, the CDR3 is TGCGCCAGCAGCCCTTTACAGGGCTCGGCCTACGAGCAGTACTTC. Translated: CASSPLQGSAYEQYF.

The sample holds a few counts of this clonotype. The chain carries TRBV29-1 and TRBJ2-5, with TRBD2 matching over 11 bases. From germline, CDR1 is SQVTM and CDR2 ANQGSEA. Germline trimming cut 0 bases from V and 2 bases from J; bases unmatched to any gene: 8. CDR3 length: 17 residues. The DNA for the CDR3 is TGCAGCGTTGAAGATGGAGGACTAGCGGGTTCGCAAGAGACCCAGTACTTC. As protein: CSVEDGGLAGSQETQYF. The full variable domain, completed using reference TRBV29-1 and TRBJ2-5, is SAVISQKPSRDICQRGTSLTIQCQVDSQVTMMFWYRQQPGQSLTLIATANQGSEATYESGFVIDKFPISRPNLTFSTLTVSNMSPEDSSIYLCSVEDGGLAGSQETQYFGPGTRLLVL.

The V call is TRBV7-3, the J call TRBJ2-3; 7 positions agree with TRBD2. CDR3 size: 16 residues. Germline V gene lookup returns CDR1 SGHTA and CDR2 FQGTGA. With 2 bases clipped from V and 0 bases from J, the junction kept 5 bases outside the gene matches. DNA of the CDR3: TGTGCCAGCAGCTTATTACCCGGGGGGAGCACAGATACGCAGTATTTT. As protein: CASSLLPGGSTDTQYF.

This clonotype was detected only once. The chain carries TRBV11-3 and TRBJ2-4; perhaps TRBD2 as D (6 bases). This CDR3 spans 15 amino acids. Germline assignment: CDR1 SGHNT and CDR2 YENEEA. V was shortened by 1 base and J by 2 bases, with 9 bases between the two germline ends. The CDR3 reads CASSLVAGSKNIQYF. CDR3 nucleotides: TGTGCCAGCAGCTTAGTGGCGGGATCCAAAAACATTCAGTACTTC. Using reference TRBV11-3 and TRBJ2-4 for the parts outside the CDR3, the full variable domain is EAGVVQSPRYKIIEKKQPVAFWCNPISGHNTLYWYLQNLGQGPELLIRYENEEAVDDSQLPKDRFSAERLKGVDSTLKIQPAELGDSAVYLCASSLVAGSKNIQYFGAGTRLSVL.

This clonotype has a count of ten or more. J is TRBJ2-7 and V is TRBV28; TRBD2 matches at 8 bases. Germline CDR1 reads MDHEN; CDR2 reads SYDVKM. Unmatched junction bases numbered 10, after V lost 5 bases and J lost 4 bases. The CDR3 extends over 15 amino acids. The CDR3 sequence: CASSLAGTSIYEQYF. The CDR3 DNA follows: TGTGCCAGCAGTCTCGCTGGGACTAGTATTTACGAGCAGTACTTC.

This clonotype was detected only a few times. The chain joins TRBV7-3 to TRBJ2-3, with 10 bases aligning to TRBD2. CDR3 length equals 15 residues. Per germline, CDR1 SGHTA and CDR2 FQGTGA. The junction had 4 bases not matched to a gene; V was cut back by 0 bases and J by 7 bases. DNA of the CDR3: TGTGCCAGCAGCTTAACGGCTAGCGGGAGTCATACGCAGTATTTT. This sequence encodes CASSLTASGSHTQYF.

The V gene is TRBV6-2 or TRBV6-3, the J gene TRBJ2-7, with D uncertain. The V end lost 7 bases, the J end lost 6 bases, and 10 bases lay between the germline ends. Per the germline V gene, CDR1 is MNHEY and CDR2 is SVGEGT. The CDR3 has 11 residues. The CDR3 bases are TGTGCCAGCAACTTCTTTCCCGAGCAGTACTTC. It translates to CASNFFPEQYF.

The rearrangement uses TRBV29-1 and TRBJ1-2; 7 bases fit TRBD1. The CDR3 is 13 residues long. Germline CDR1 and CDR2: SQVTM and ANQGSEA. The trim removed 5 bases at V and 4 bases at J, leaving 7 bases unmatched. The CDR3 bases are TGCAGCGTTACCGGGACAGTGAGCTATGGCTACACCTTC. This gives the protein CSVTGTVSYGYTF.

This chain uses TRBV27 with TRBJ2-5, with 7 bases matching TRBD2. The CDR3 spans 14 residues. Germline CDR1 MNHEY, CDR2 SMNVEV (reference sequence). The trim removed 4 bases at V and 2 bases at J, leaving 4 bases unmatched. The CDR3, as DNA: TGTGCCAGCAGTTCTTGGGGAGGGCAAGAGACCCAGTACTTC. This gives the protein CASSSWGGQETQYF.

This chain joins TRBV3-1 and TRBJ2-7; perhaps D is TRBD1 or TRBD2 (5 bases each). Trimming shortened V by 7 bases and J by 0 bases, and 13 bases separated the two germline ends. Germline lookup yields CDR1 LGHDT and CDR2 YNNKEL (reference sequence). The CDR3 extends over 14 amino acids. The CDR3 coding sequence is TGTGCCAGCAAAGGGACGCGGAGCTCCTACGAGCAGTACTTC. As protein: CASKGTRSSYEQYF.